Shown below are 14 T cell receptor beta chains from a single sample sequenced in a study of blood T cell repertoires in COVID-19. Profiling relied on immunoSEQ multiplex PCR, and the TCRdb table lists in-frame clones only, not all of them. The table lists some 370,000 clones, more than 70% of them singletons. Material: peripheral blood. Receptors were obtained from a woman in her twenties or thirties with COVID-19, enrolled during active disease.

The CDR3 DNA reads TGTGCCTGGAGTGTTGGGTTAGGGAGGACTGAAGCTTTCTTT. As protein: CAWSVGLGRTEAFF. This chain links TRBV30 with TRBJ1-1; no firm D call. The CDR3 is 14 residues long. The V and J ends lost 0 bases and 5 bases respectively, with 13 bases between them. In germline, CDR1 is GTSNPN, CDR2 SVGIG (reference sequence).

The chain links TRBV15 to TRBJ2-7; the match to TRBD2 covers 14 bases. Germline lookup yields CDR1 LNHNV and CDR2 YYDKDF (reference sequence). This CDR3 has 17 amino acids. The trim removed 3 bases at V and 2 bases at J, leaving 6 bases unmatched. The CDR3 region is CATSRGMGLAGAYEQYF. For the CDR3, the DNA is TGTGCCACCAGCAGGGGAATGGGACTAGCGGGAGCCTACGAGCAGTACTTC.

The CDR3 DNA follows: TGTGCCAGTACCCGAGGGGGGGCGGGTCAGCCCCAGCATTTT. This sequence encodes CASTRGGAGQPQHF. The chain is built from TRBV19 and TRBJ1-5; D might be TRBD1 (6 bases). V dropped 7 bases and J dropped 6 bases, with 16 bases sitting between them. Germline values: CDR1 LNHDA, CDR2 SQIVND (reference sequence). The CDR3 is 14 amino acids. Complete variable domain (other parts from reference TRBV19 and TRBJ1-5): DGGITQSPKYLFRKEGQNVTLSCEQNLNHDAMYWYRQDPGQGLRLIYYSQIVNDFQKGDIAEGYSVSREKKESFPLTVTSAQKNPTAFYLCASTRGGAGQPQHFGDGTRLSIL.

The chain employs TRBV5-6 and TRBJ1-2, with 8 bases that match TRBD1. The CDR3 consists of 14 residues. V gave up 1 base and J gave up 4 bases; unmatched junction bases: 3. Germline CDR1 is SGHDT and CDR2 is YYEEEE. The CDR3 reads CASSLPGQGYGYTF. Written as DNA, the CDR3 is TGTGCCAGCAGCTTGCCCGGACAGGGCTATGGCTACACCTTC. Drawing the rest from reference TRBV5-6 and TRBJ1-2, the complete variable domain is DAGVTQSPTHLIKTRGQQVTLRCSPKSGHDTVSWYQQALGQGPQFIFQYYEEEERQRGNFPDRFSGHQFPNYSSELNVNALLLGDSALYLCASSLPGQGYGYTFGSGTRLTVV.

The J gene is TRBJ2-4, the V gene TRBV9, with 7 bases fitting TRBD1. V lost 3 bases to trimming and J lost 0 bases; unmatched junction nucleotides: 6. The CDR3 runs 16 residues. Germline V CDR1 and CDR2: SGDLS, YYNGEE. CDR3 in DNA: TGTGCCAGCAGCGAGGGGGCTGGGGTAGCCAAAAACATTCAGTACTTC. Encoded protein: CASSEGAGVAKNIQYF.

This clone was observed a few times. The V call is TRBV10-1, the J call TRBJ2-7; 11 bases agree with TRBD2. There are 14 residues in the CDR3. Trimming took 7 bases from V and 0 from J; bases not matched to a gene: 2. CDR1 is WNHNN and CDR2 is SYGVQD in the germline V gene (reference sequence). The CDR3: CASTGTSGSYEQYF. The CDR3 region has the DNA TGCGCCAGCACTGGGACTAGCGGCTCCTACGAGCAGTACTTC.

This sequence joins TRBV19 and TRBJ2-2; the D gene is possibly TRBD1 (5 bases). CDR1 LNHDA and CDR2 SQIVND come from the germline V gene (reference sequence). The CDR3 has 14 residues. Trimming stripped 9 bases from V and 3 bases from J, with 14 bases between. The CDR3 is CASQGLGDTGELFF. In DNA form, the CDR3 reads TGTGCCAGCCAGGGTCTTGGAGACACCGGGGAGCTGTTTTTT. Filled out from reference TRBV19 and TRBJ2-2, the complete variable domain reads DGGITQSPKYLFRKEGQNVTLSCEQNLNHDAMYWYRQDPGQGLRLIYYSQIVNDFQKGDIAEGYSVSREKKESFPLTVTSAQKNPTAFYLCASQGLGDTGELFFGEGSRLTVL.

This chain uses TRBV9 with TRBJ1-1, with D possibly TRBD1 on 6 matching bases. V lost 2 bases, J lost 3 bases, and 17 bases lay in between. CDR3 size: 16 residues. In germline, CDR1 is SGDLS, CDR2 YYNGEE. CDR3 amino acids: CASSVGANKLDTEAFF. Written as DNA, the CDR3 is TGTGCCAGCAGCGTGGGGGCAAATAAGCTGGACACTGAAGCTTTCTTT.

The V and J genes are TRBV5-1 and TRBJ1-4; 9 bases map to TRBD1. Losses at the gene ends were 0 bases for V and 0 bases for J; bases not matched to a gene: 0. This CDR3 has 16 residues. The germline CDR1 and CDR2 sequences are SGHRS and YFSETQ. For the CDR3, the DNA is TGCGCCAGCAGCTTGGGACAGGGGGCAACTAATGAAAAACTGTTTTTT. As protein: CASSLGQGATNEKLFF.

The chain joins TRBV6-2 or TRBV6-3 to TRBJ2-1, with 7 bases matching TRBD2. Trimming cost V 2 bases and J 7 bases; bases outside gene matches: 8. The CDR3 has 15 residues. The germline CDR1 and CDR2 sequences are MNHEY and SVGEGT. The CDR3 nucleotides are TGTGCCAGCAGTTACCGAGGACTAGAACAGAATGAGCAGTTCTTC. Encoded protein: CASSYRGLEQNEQFF.

Turning to this clone: The identical CDR3 is also encoded by other nucleotide sequences in the sample. V and J are TRBV6-5 and TRBJ2-1; 7 nucleotides line up with TRBD1. Germline lookup yields CDR1 MNHEY and CDR2 SVGAGI. The CDR3 contains 16 residues. J was trimmed by 1 base and V by 2 bases; bases with no gene match: 5. The CDR3 loop is CASSYRAGGSYNEQFF. CDR3 DNA: TGTGCCAGCAGTTACAGGGCAGGGGGTTCCTACAATGAGCAGTTCTTC.

CDR3 bases: TGTGCCTGGAGTACCGGACAGATAAATCAGCCCCAGCATTTT. Its protein is CAWSTGQINQPQHF. J is TRBJ1-5 and V is TRBV30; D perhaps matches TRBD1 (6 bases). The CDR3 runs to 14 residues. The germline CDR1 and CDR2 sequences are GTSNPN and SVGIG (reference sequence). Trimming removed 2 bases at V and 4 bases at J, with 12 bases between.

The J gene is TRBJ2-5, the V gene TRBV11-2, with 8 bases aligning to TRBD2. Germline lookup yields CDR1 SGHAT and CDR2 FQNNGV. The CDR3 is 15 amino acids. V shed 3 bases and J 2 bases; nucleotides not matched to a gene: 5. The CDR3 sequence is CASSLAGGPQETQYF. The DNA for the CDR3 is TGTGCCAGCAGCTTGGCGGGAGGACCACAAGAGACCCAGTACTTC.

The chain recombines TRBV4-1 with TRBJ2-1; D perhaps matches TRBD1 (5 bases). CDR3 length: 16 amino acids. Per the germline V gene, CDR1 is MGHRA and CDR2 is YSYEKL. V lost 1 base to trimming and J lost 4 bases, with 14 bases between them. In DNA, the CDR3 is TGCGCCAGCAGCCAAGGAAGGAGACAGATATACAATGAGCAGTTCTTC. Its protein product is CASSQGRRQIYNEQFF.